Described below is a single T cell receptor (beta chain) sequence and its context. Its antigen is not known. This sample is drawn from a study of blood T cells in healthy people across ages. PCR was performed a second time for about 6 to 11 cycles using a sample-barcoded 5' primer and a J-beta primer mix. A template-switch adaptor with 12 random nucleotides tagged each cDNA molecule. TCRdb recomputed calls from the 5' RACE reads with MiXCR, one row per CDR3 protein. The profile shows 600,000 or so distinct CDR3 sequences, approximately 30% of them singletons. Germline V gives CDR1 DFQATT, CDR2 SNEGSKA (reference sequence). Unmatched junction bases numbered 13, after V lost 3 bases and J lost 2 bases. This CDR3 contains 18 residues. General study results and limits: Donors of long life had a larger count of naive CD4+ cells and greater diversity than aged donors. Per million T cells, TCR beta diversity dropped roughly linearly as age increased. The study regarded diversity estimates from one million T cells as underestimates.

The receptor was isolated from a woman of 80 years or more in good health. The chain recombines TRBV20-1 with TRBJ1-5; 10 nucleotides align to TRBD1. Source material: blood. The CDR3: CSASSLTGTGVGNQPQHF. CDR3 bases: TGCAGTGCTAGCTCCCTCACCGGGACAGGGGTGGGCAATCAGCCCCAGCATTTT.